Each of the 27 T cell receptor beta chains below was sequenced from the same sample in a study of response to subunit inactivated influenza vaccine. TCRdb redid the calling of the RT-PCR reads with MiXCR, one entry per CDR3 protein. Among roughly 780,000 distinct CDR3 sequences listed, 18% were seen once. Here the sequenced sample was PBMCs from blood, taken 4 to 6 days after vaccination. These receptors originate from a man aged 50-59 years who received an inactivated influenza vaccine.

In its sample, this clonotype was seen many times. This chain connects TRBV5-1 to TRBJ1-2; D unresolved. This CDR3 contains 13 residues. Trimming left V 0 bases short and J 4 bases short, with 7 bases between. CDR1 SGHRS and CDR2 YFSETQ come from the germline V gene. CDR3 DNA sequence: TGCGCCAGCAGCTTGGACGGACGCTATGGCTACACCTTC. Translation: CASSLDGRYGYTF.

This sequence joins TRBV28 and TRBJ2-7, with D uncertain. Germline CDR1 is MDHEN and CDR2 is SYDVKM. The V end was cut by 8 bases, the J end by 2 bases, with 7 bases between. CDR3 size: 11 residues. In DNA, the CDR3 is TGTGCCAGCGAGGTAGCCTACGAGCAGTACTTC. Its protein product is CASEVAYEQYF.

This clonotype showed up just a few times. The chain employs TRBV9 and TRBJ2-7; the match to TRBD1 covers 8 bases. V shed 2 bases and J 0 bases; nucleotides not matched to a gene: 7. Germline-derived CDR1 and CDR2 are SGDLS and YYNGEE. There are 16 residues in the CDR3. CDR3 region: CASSVASGTGSYEQYF. The CDR3 bases are TGTGCCAGCAGCGTGGCCTCCGGGACAGGCTCCTACGAGCAGTACTTC.

V is TRBV10-2 and J is TRBJ2-6; 9 nucleotides agree with TRBD1. CDR1 and CDR2 from the germline V gene are WSHSY and SAAADI. J was trimmed by 1 base and V by 2 bases; bases with no gene match: 9. The CDR3 sequence is 19 residues long. The CDR3 protein is CASSERGQGLMSGANVLTF. The DNA of the CDR3 is TGCGCCAGCAGTGAGAGGGGACAGGGTTTGATGTCTGGGGCCAACGTCCTGACTTTC.

V usage is TRBV11-3 and J usage is TRBJ2-1, with D tentatively TRBD2 (6 bases). The CDR3 extends over 15 amino acids. V gave up 4 bases and J gave up 5 bases, with 15 bases separating them. The germline gives CDR1 SGHNT, CDR2 YENEEA. CDR3: CASSSTAGPDNEQFF. The CDR3 DNA sequence: TGTGCCAGCAGCTCTACAGCGGGTCCCGACAATGAGCAGTTCTTC.

There are many counts of this clonotype. The V call is TRBV12-3 or TRBV12-4, the J call TRBJ2-1; unclear D gene. The CDR3 has 14 residues. The V end was cut by 6 bases, the J end by 8 bases, with 17 bases between. CDR3 bases: TGTGCCAGCAGCTCAGGATTAGCTCGCGATGAGCAGTTCTTC. Translation: CASSSGLARDEQFF.

The V gene is TRBV6-1, the J gene TRBJ2-1, with D perhaps TRBD2 (7 bases). CDR1 is MNHNS and CDR2 is SASEGT in the germline V gene. V lost 0 bases, J lost 9 bases, and 15 bases lay in between. This CDR3 region has 15 residues. The CDR3 is CASSEAGGLLSEQFF. DNA for the CDR3: TGTGCCAGCAGTGAAGCCGGGGGGCTTCTAAGTGAGCAGTTCTTC.

The V call is TRBV6-1, the J call TRBJ1-1; 7 bases line up with TRBD1. There are 14 residues in the CDR3. The V segment lost 6 bases and the J segment 6 bases; nucleotides outside the gene matches: 10. Per the germline V gene, CDR1 is MNHNS and CDR2 is SASEGT. The CDR3 DNA follows: TGTGCCAGCAGCCTCTACGACAGGGCGCCTGAAGCTTTCTTT. Translating it yields CASSLYDRAPEAFF.

This clonotype was seen repeatedly, ten times or more. J is TRBJ2-2 and V is TRBV5-6; 8 bases align to TRBD1. Germline-derived CDR1 and CDR2 are SGHDT and YYEEEE. Unmatched junction bases numbered 7, after V lost 5 bases and J lost 1 base. The CDR3 runs 16 residues. The CDR3 protein is CASRNIQGGNTGELFF. In DNA form, the CDR3 reads TGTGCCAGCAGGAACATACAGGGGGGGAACACCGGGGAGCTGTTTTTT.

This clonotype was counted only a few times. The rearrangement uses TRBV7-9 and TRBJ2-4; D is ambiguous. Germline V CDR1 and CDR2: SEHNR, FQNEAQ (reference sequence). The CDR3 loop spans 13 amino acids. Trimming stripped 1 base from V and 7 bases from J, with 8 bases between. CDR3 DNA: TGTGCCAGCAGCTTAGGAGAAATGAACATTCAGTACTTC. It codes for CASSLGEMNIQYF.

The V gene is TRBV11-1, the J gene TRBJ2-2; D uncertain. The germline V gene has CDR1 SGHAT and CDR2 FQDESV (reference sequence). The CDR3 spans 14 residues. V lost 5 bases to trimming and J lost 2 bases, with 9 bases between them. The DNA for the CDR3 is TGTGCCAGCAGCGTTTCCCGAAACACCGGGGAGCTGTTTTTT. It encodes CASSVSRNTGELFF. The entire variable domain, with the rest obtained from reference TRBV11-1 and TRBJ2-2, is as follows: EAEVAQSPRYKITEKSQAVAFWCDPISGHATLYWYRQILGQGPELLVQFQDESVVDDSQLPKDRFSAERLKGVDSTLKIQPAELGDSAMYLCASSVSRNTGELFFGEGSRLTVL.

Here the CDR3 DNA reads TGTGCCAGCACCAGCCGGGGCCCCCAGACCCAGTACTTC. It yields the protein CASTSRGPQTQYF. V usage is TRBV2 and J usage is TRBJ2-5; D possibly matches TRBD1 or TRBD2 (5 bases each). This CDR3 contains 13 residues. The germline CDR1 and CDR2 sequences are SNHLY and FYNNEI. V was clipped by 7 bases and J by 6 bases, with 15 bases between them. Drawing the rest from reference TRBV2 and TRBJ2-5, the complete variable domain is EPEVTQTPSHQVTQMGQEVILRCVPISNHLYFYWYRQILGQKVEFLVSFYNNEISEKSEIFDDQFSVERPDGSNFTLKIRSTKLEDSAMYFCASTSRGPQTQYFGPGTRLLVL.

In regard to this clonotype: The CDR3 does not end in the conserved phenylalanine or tryptophan, so this is likely a read error. The chain carries TRBV28 and TRBJ2-3; 8 bases are a match to TRBD2. Trimming cost V 6 bases and J 6 bases; bases outside gene matches: 14. The CDR3 runs to 16 residues. Germline loops: CDR1 MDHEN, CDR2 SYDVKM. CDR3 in DNA: TGTGCCAGCAGCACCAGGACTAGCCGCCGGCGGGATACGCAGTATCTT. The encoded protein is CASSTRTSRRRDTQYL.

V is TRBV5-1 and J is TRBJ1-2; unclear D gene. The CDR3 is 14 amino acids. V shed 4 bases and J shed 4 bases, with 14 bases lying between them. CDR1 is SGHRS, CDR2 YFSETQ, per germline. CDR3 in amino acids: CASSPVSAFYGYTF. For the CDR3, the DNA is TGCGCCAGCAGCCCCGTGAGTGCATTCTATGGCTACACCTTC. Based on the CDR3 plus reference TRBV5-1 and TRBJ1-2, the full variable domain is KAGVTQTPRYLIKTRGQQVTLSCSPISGHRSVSWYQQTPGQGLQFLFEYFSETQRNKGNFPGRFSGRQFSNSRSEMNVSTLELGDSALYLCASSPVSAFYGYTFGSGTRLTVV.

The CDR3 region is CASSLAARKETQYF. The CDR3 DNA reads TGTGCCAGCAGCTTAGCGGCGAGGAAAGAGACCCAGTACTTC. The gene calls are TRBV7-2 and TRBJ2-5, with D unresolved. The length of the CDR3 is 14 residues. Germline assignment: CDR1 SGHTA and CDR2 FQGNSA. V was clipped by 0 bases and J by 3 bases, with 8 bases between them.

This clonotype was observed a few times. The V gene is TRBV7-6, the J gene TRBJ2-1; TRBD1 agrees at 9 bases. CDR1 is SGHVS, CDR2 FNYEAQ, per germline. Unmatched junction bases numbered 4, after V lost 4 bases and J lost 6 bases. The CDR3 contains 14 residues. CDR3: CASSSTGGFNEQFF. The DNA for the CDR3 is TGTGCCAGCAGCTCGACAGGGGGTTTCAATGAGCAGTTCTTC.

The V call is TRBV7-9, the J call TRBJ2-5, with TRBD1 matching 10 bases. The CDR3 totals 14 residues. The junction had 7 bases not matched to a gene; V was cut back by 8 bases and J by 4 bases. Per the germline V gene, CDR1 is SEHNR and CDR2 is FQNEAQ (reference sequence). CDR3 sequence: CASFSWTGGETQYF. The CDR3 DNA reads as TGTGCCAGCTTTTCTTGGACAGGGGGAGAGACCCAGTACTTC.

The J gene is TRBJ2-1, the V gene TRBV15, with 8 bases aligning to TRBD2. The CDR3 covers 15 residues. CDR1 is LNHNV and CDR2 is YYDKDF in the germline V gene (reference sequence). V lost 4 bases and J lost 8; bases outside the gene matches: 10. CDR3 loop: CATSTWEREIYEQFF. CDR3 DNA sequence: TGTGCCACCAGCACTTGGGAGCGGGAGATCTATGAGCAGTTCTTC.

At least ten counts were recorded for this clonotype. The chain couples TRBV29-1 to TRBJ2-7; 7 bases match TRBD2. Looked up from germline, CDR1 is SQVTM and CDR2 is ANQGSEA. Trimming removed 8 bases from V and 4 bases from J; junction bases left unmatched: 8. The CDR3 covers 12 residues. The CDR3 is CSSWDYGYEQYF. As DNA, the CDR3 is TGCAGCTCCTGGGACTACGGATACGAGCAGTACTTC.

The rearrangement uses TRBV28 and TRBJ1-3; a weak D match, TRBD1 (5 bases). Germline V gene sequence: CDR1 MDHEN, CDR2 SYDVKM. This CDR3 comprises 17 residues. The V end was cut by 3 bases, the J end by 4 bases, with 19 bases between. CDR3 in DNA: TGTGCCAGCAGTTTTGTAAACCGGGGGTTAATGGGAAACACCATATATTTT. The encoded protein is CASSFVNRGLMGNTIYF.

The chain is built from TRBV30 and TRBJ1-2; the D is unclear. The CDR3 sequence is 14 residues long. The germline gives CDR1 GTSNPN, CDR2 SVGIG (reference sequence). V was cut by 1 base and J by 2 bases, with 11 bases left in between. The CDR3 nucleotides read TGTGCCTGGAGTGACACGGGAGGAAACTATGGCTACACCTTC. Translated, it gives CAWSDTGGNYGYTF.

This clonotype was seen a few times. V and J are TRBV15 and TRBJ2-1, with D hard to call. Between the trimmed V and J ends, which lost 5 bases and 4 bases, there was a span of 9 bases. The CDR3 length is 13 residues. Per the germline V gene, CDR1 is LNHNV and CDR2 is YYDKDF (reference sequence). CDR3 sequence (DNA): TGTGCCACCAGCGGTCCGAATTACAATGAGCAGTTCTTC. This translates into CATSGPNYNEQFF.

This chain links TRBV5-8 with TRBJ1-1; perhaps TRBD1 as D (6 bases). Germline V CDR1 and CDR2: SGHTS, YDEGEE. Trimming took 6 bases from V and 7 from J, leaving 16 bases between them. This CDR3 is built from 13 residues. The CDR3 bases are TGTGCCAGCAACCCGGACAGTATCGGTGAAGCTTTCTTT. As protein: CASNPDSIGEAFF. The entire variable domain, with the rest obtained from reference TRBV5-8 and TRBJ1-1, is as follows: EAGVTQSPTHLIKTRGQQATLRCSPISGHTSVYWYQQALGLGLQFLLWYDEGEERNRGNFPPRFSGRQFPNYSSELNVNALELEDSALYLCASNPDSIGEAFFGQGTRLTVV.

The chain joins TRBV7-6 to TRBJ2-3; 9 bases are a match to TRBD2. V was clipped by 5 bases and J by 6 bases; unmatched bases: 6. Per the germline V gene, CDR1 is SGHVS and CDR2 is FNYEAQ. There are 14 residues in the CDR3. The CDR3 sequence: CASSRSGGLDTQYF. CDR3 nucleotide sequence: TGTGCCAGCAGCCGTAGCGGGGGCCTGGATACGCAGTATTTT.

This chain joins TRBV7-2 and TRBJ2-5; 9 bases agree with TRBD1. CDR1 and CDR2 (germline): SGHTA, FQGNSA. V was pared by 5 bases and J by 5 bases, with 12 bases of the junction left unmatched. The CDR3 is 16 amino acids. CDR3 loop: CASSPSGTGKWETQYF. CDR3 nucleotide sequence: TGTGCCAGCAGCCCAAGCGGGACAGGGAAATGGGAGACCCAGTACTTC.

This clonotype was seen at least ten times. J is TRBJ2-2 and V is TRBV12-3 or TRBV12-4; no clear D gene. V was pared by 2 bases and J by 4 bases, with 14 bases between. The CDR3 length is 16 residues. CDR3 coding DNA: TGTGCCAGCAGTTTAAGCTCCGGGTTAGGCACCGGGGAGCTGTTTTTT. Protein sequence: CASSLSSGLGTGELFF.

The chain carries TRBV5-1 and TRBJ2-3; no clear D gene. The CDR3 spans 12 residues. V was trimmed by 0 bases and J by 8 bases, leaving 7 bases between them. Germline-derived CDR1 and CDR2 are SGHRS and YFSETQ. The CDR3 here is CASSLGHATQYF. The CDR3 DNA reads TGCGCCAGCAGCTTGGGACACGCTACGCAGTATTTT. The entire variable domain, with the rest obtained from reference TRBV5-1 and TRBJ2-3, is as follows: KAGVTQTPRYLIKTRGQQVTLSCSPISGHRSVSWYQQTPGQGLQFLFEYFSETQRNKGNFPGRFSGRQFSNSRSEMNVSTLELGDSALYLCASSLGHATQYFGPGTRLTVL.